Shown below are 22 T cell receptor beta chains from a single sample sequenced in a study of response to subunit inactivated influenza vaccine. TCRdb called the RT-PCR reads again in MiXCR, with one record for every CDR3 protein. Of 170,000 or so distinct CDR3 sequences listed, around 11% are singletons. This material consisted of CD8+ T cells sorted from PBMCs, taken around 25 months after vaccination. The receptors shown here come from a man between 50 and 69 years old who received an inactivated influenza vaccine.

In its sample, this clonotype was seen a few times. The chain has TRBV20-1 and TRBJ2-5; no firm D call. Trimming shortened V by 3 bases and J by 0 bases, and 8 bases separated the two germline ends. The CDR3 covers 13 residues. The germline V gene encodes CDR1 DFQATT and CDR2 SNEGSKA (reference sequence). The CDR3 region is CSARTGNQETQYF. The CDR3 nucleotides are TGCAGTGCTAGGACCGGCAACCAAGAGACCCAGTACTTC.

This sequence joins TRBV6-2 or TRBV6-3 and TRBJ2-1; 11 positions match TRBD2. The CDR3 is made up of 19 amino acids. The junction had 19 bases not matched to a gene; V was cut back by 6 bases and J by 6 bases. The germline V gene has CDR1 MNHEY and CDR2 SVGEGT. Here the CDR3 DNA reads TGTGCCAGCAGCCTTACGACTAGCGGGGATGGAATCGGGGGCAATGAGCAGTTCTTC. As protein: CASSLTTSGDGIGGNEQFF.

This clonotype was found once. No conserved phenylalanine or tryptophan ends this CDR3, so it is likely a read error. This chain links TRBV19 with TRBJ2-1, with 12 nucleotides matching TRBD2. Germline values: CDR1 LNHDA, CDR2 SQIVND (reference sequence). Trimming cost V 3 bases and J 7 bases; bases outside gene matches: 4. This CDR3 is built from 15 residues. CDR3 sequence (DNA): TGTGCCAGTAGTATGCTGACTAGCGGGAGAAATGAGCAGTTCTCC. Residues: CASSMLTSGRNEQFS.

This clonotype was seen a handful of times. The CDR3 is CASSSGGHLMPQHF. The CDR3 DNA reads TGTGCCAGCAGCTCCGGGGGGCATCTCATGCCCCAGCATTTT. V gene TRBV7-9 combines with J gene TRBJ1-5; TRBD1 might be the D (6 bases). The V end lost 4 bases, the J end lost 9 bases, and 16 bases lay between the germline ends. Germline V lookup: CDR1 SEHNR, CDR2 FQNEAQ (reference sequence). The CDR3 consists of 14 residues.

To note about this clonotype: One end of the junction does not line up with germline, which may come from a read error. The genes are TRBV7-6 and TRBJ2-1, with 11 bases fitting TRBD2. CDR3 length equals 18 residues. Germline loops: CDR1 SGHVS, CDR2 FNYEAQ. In nucleotides, the CDR3 is TGTGCCATCAGCTTAAACCTAGCGGGAGGATACGTATACAATGAGCAGTTCTTC. Translating it yields CAISLNLAGGYVYNEQFF.

This clonotype was counted only a few times. The chain has TRBV12-3 or TRBV12-4 and TRBJ2-2; no firm D call. V dropped 7 bases and J dropped 1 base, with 10 bases sitting between them. This CDR3 region has 14 residues. The CDR3 DNA follows: TGTGCCAGCAAATCAGGCGGGAACACCGGGGAGCTGTTTTTT. Protein sequence: CASKSGGNTGELFF.

V and J are TRBV20-1 and TRBJ2-7; TRBD1 matches 9 bases. The length of the CDR3 is 15 residues. Trimming cost V 3 bases and J 4 bases; bases outside gene matches: 10. Germline-derived CDR1 and CDR2 are DFQATT and SNEGSKA (reference sequence). The chain's CDR3 is CSASPRDRVEYEQYF. CDR3 DNA sequence: TGCAGTGCTAGTCCAAGGGACAGGGTTGAGTACGAGCAGTACTTC.

In this sample, this clonotype turned up many times. The chain carries TRBV20-1 and TRBJ2-5; TRBD2 matches 7 bases. J lost 2 bases, V lost 4 bases, and 13 bases had no gene match. The CDR3 is 16 residues long. Germline CDR1 reads DFQATT; CDR2 reads SNEGSKA (reference sequence). The CDR3 reads CSATAYSQRGQETQYF. The CDR3 DNA follows: TGCAGTGCTACCGCCTATAGCCAGCGGGGACAAGAGACCCAGTACTTC.

In this sample, this clonotype turned up many times. V usage is TRBV4-3 and J usage is TRBJ2-3; D uncertain. Per germline, CDR1 LGHNA and CDR2 YSLEER. CDR3 length: 13 residues. V was trimmed by 5 bases and J by 3 bases, leaving 9 bases between them. Here the CDR3 reads CASSSRPTDTQYF. CDR3 DNA: TGCGCCAGCAGCTCGAGACCTACAGATACGCAGTATTTT.

This clonotype was observed at least ten times. The chain employs TRBV20-1 and TRBJ2-1; 8 bases line up with TRBD2. The CDR3 loop spans 16 amino acids. The V and J ends lost 0 bases and 8 bases, in that order; junction bases with no gene match: 12. CDR1 DFQATT and CDR2 SNEGSKA come from the germline V gene (reference sequence). DNA of the CDR3: TGCAGTGCTAGAGACCCTTTAGCGGGAAGGGATGATGAGCAGTTCTTC. It is translated as CSARDPLAGRDDEQFF.

The rearrangement joins TRBV28 to TRBJ1-5; the D gene is possibly TRBD1 (5 bases). CDR3 length: 13 amino acids. The germline gives CDR1 MDHEN, CDR2 SYDVKM. V was trimmed by 10 bases and J by 3 bases, leaving 13 bases between them. DNA for the CDR3: TGTGCCATCCGGGGGGGGTACAATCAGCCCCAGCATTTT. Its protein product is CAIRGGYNQPQHF.

This clonotype appeared a few times. The V and J genes are TRBV13 and TRBJ2-7, with 7 positions matching TRBD1. The CDR3 consists of 17 residues. After removal of 0 bases from V and 4 bases from J, the junction contained 12 bases not matched to a gene. Germline V gene data show CDR1 as PRHDT and CDR2 as FYEKMQ (reference sequence). CDR3 sequence reads: CASSLGRSGDSLYEQYF. The CDR3 region has the DNA TGTGCCAGCAGCTTAGGCCGAAGTGGGGACAGCCTTTACGAGCAGTACTTC.

As for this clonotype: The junction departs from the called germline gene at one end, perhaps through a read error. The rearrangement links TRBV7-3 to TRBJ2-3, with 8 bases matching TRBD2. Germline CDR1 reads SGHTA; CDR2 reads FQGTGA. The CDR3 runs to 16 residues. This chain's CDR3 is CASSLIAGRDSDTQYF. Here the CDR3 DNA reads TGTGCGAGCAGCTTAATTGCCGGGAGGGATTCAGATACGCAGTATTTT.

This clonotype was seen more than once but under ten times. The J gene is TRBJ1-2, the V gene TRBV12-3 or TRBV12-4; 9 bases match TRBD1. The CDR3 spans 16 residues. V was pared by 4 bases and J by 2 bases, with 8 bases of the junction left unmatched. CDR3 amino acids: CASSSPWDRENYGYTF. The CDR3 nucleotides are TGTGCCAGCAGTTCTCCCTGGGACAGGGAAAACTATGGCTACACCTTC.

The rearrangement uses TRBV7-8 and TRBJ2-2; tentative D call: TRBD1 (6 bases). Between the trimmed V and J ends, which lost 1 base and 0 bases, there was a span of 15 bases. From germline, CDR1 is SGHVS and CDR2 FQNEAQ. The CDR3 is 18 residues long. CDR3 DNA: TGTGCCAGCAGCTTAGTAATATTCAGGGGCACGAACACCGGGGAGCTGTTTTTT. Residues: CASSLVIFRGTNTGELFF.

V gene TRBV28 combines with J gene TRBJ2-7; 9 bases match TRBD1. The CDR3 runs to 15 residues. V shed 3 bases and J 2 bases; nucleotides not matched to a gene: 5. Germline assignment: CDR1 MDHEN and CDR2 SYDVKM. The CDR3 sequence is CASSFKDRGPYEQYF. CDR3 nucleotides: TGTGCCAGCAGTTTTAAGGACAGGGGACCCTACGAGCAGTACTTC.

J is TRBJ1-5 and V is TRBV10-3; D gene uncertain. The CDR3 sequence is 12 residues long. The V gene's germline CDR1 is ENHRY and CDR2 SYGVKD. Deletions cut 10 bases from V and 2 bases from J, with 9 bases between. DNA of the CDR3: TGTGCCACGGGCGAGGGCAATCAGCCCCAGCATTTT. This gives the protein CATGEGNQPQHF.

The rearrangement uses TRBV10-2 and TRBJ2-1; 15 nucleotides agree with TRBD2. Per germline, CDR1 WSHSY and CDR2 SAAADI. This CDR3 region has 15 residues. V gave up 7 bases and J gave up 4 bases; unmatched junction bases: 2. CDR3 protein: CASKGLAGGYNEQFF. The CDR3 DNA sequence: TGCGCCAGCAAGGGACTAGCGGGGGGTTACAATGAGCAGTTCTTC.

The chain links TRBV28 to TRBJ2-7; the D gene is possibly TRBD1 (6 bases). Trimming stripped 6 bases from V and 3 bases from J, with 15 bases between. Germline CDR1 and CDR2: MDHEN and SYDVKM. The CDR3 runs 14 residues. The CDR3 DNA reads as TGTGCCAGCAGCATGGACAGCCAATTCTACGAGCAGTACTTC. Translating gives CASSMDSQFYEQYF.

As DNA, the CDR3 is TGTGCCAGCAGGGGCCGGGGCGCTCTCACTGAAGCTTTCTTT. Translation gives CASRGRGALTEAFF. The chain uses TRBV28 and TRBJ1-1; D perhaps matches TRBD1 (5 bases). This CDR3 is 14 amino acids long. From germline, CDR1 is MDHEN and CDR2 SYDVKM. Trimming stripped 6 bases from V and 4 bases from J, with 15 bases between.

The J gene is TRBJ2-7, the V gene TRBV5-6; weak D call: TRBD1 (6 bases). Between the trimmed V and J ends, which lost 3 bases and 11 bases, there was a span of 12 bases. This CDR3 is 11 amino acids long. CDR1 is SGHDT, CDR2 YYEEEE, per germline. CDR3 coding DNA: TGTGCCAGCAGCTCTACAGGGCGAGAGTACTTC. Its protein product is CASSSTGREYF.

This clonotype was counted at least ten times. One junction end disagrees with the germline gene, perhaps due to a read error. The chain carries TRBV28 and TRBJ1-1; D unclear. In germline, CDR1 is MDHEN, CDR2 SYDVKM. This CDR3 has 11 amino acids. Written as DNA, the CDR3 is TGTGCCAGCAGTCCCGGGCCCGAAGCGTTCTTC. It codes for CASSPGPEAFF.